This TCR beta chain was retrieved from a study of vaccination effects on CD4 cells after COVID-19 (dated by TCRdb to 2021 to 2024). In the study overall: Participants received two doses of either the BNT162b2 or the mRNA-1273 mRNA SARS-CoV-2 vaccine. The Oncomine TCR Beta short-read assay on an Illumina iSeq 100 was used to sequence cultures from other donors in the study. A total of 10 COVID-19 convalescent patients and several SARS-CoV-2-naive healthy vaccine recipients were included in the full study. SARS-CoV-2 spike-specific CD4+ TCR repertoires from before and after mRNA vaccination were compared in COVID-19 convalescent patients and in infection-naive vaccine recipients.

About this clone: Which antigen it targets is not known. No clone much larger than this one lies a single base away; base qualities are absent.

The full study reports these points: At late post-vaccination timepoints, both infection-induced and vaccine-induced clones showed marked clonal contraction, consistent with waning T cell responses. In healthy vaccine recipients, vaccine-induced clones were almost all SARS-CoV-2 mono-reactive, with only 1 of 255 being cross-reactive with common cold coronaviruses. Only a small number of convalescent patients were included, and no early post-infection timepoints were available, which limited the study.

To identify antigen-specific CD4+ T cell clonotypes by their expansion, the ViraFEST assay first stimulated PBMC with viral peptide pools and then applied TCR sequencing. After more than nine days of culture, CD4+ T cells were isolated with the EasySep CD4+ T cell isolation kit. None of the healthy vaccine recipients had a prior SARS-CoV-2 infection, which was confirmed by nucleocapsid antibody tests that came back negative both before and after vaccination. Each well held roughly 2.2 million PBMC cultured in IMDM containing approximately 5% human AB serum, around 9.3 IU/ml IL-2 and gentamicin, along with around 9.1 ug/ml peptides. Half of the culture medium was replaced with fresh IL-2-containing medium on days 3 and 7. Unless otherwise noted, each peptide stimulation condition was cultured in triplicate wells. PBMC were separated from whole blood using Ficoll-Paque Plus gradient centrifugation and were then either cryopreserved at -140C or used fresh. The spike proteins of SARS-CoV-2 and of the common cold coronaviruses HCoV-NL63, HCoV-OC43 and HCoV-229E were spanned by overlapping peptide pools. Genomic DNA was extracted from cultured CD4+ T cells with the QIAamp micro DNA kit.

The receptor library was made with the immunoSEQ multiplex PCR assay. DNA from the CD4+ T cells that had been cultured and isolated underwent TCR beta CDR3 sequencing. In the original analysis: Non-productive TCR sequences were discarded, and reads were trimmed to the CDR3 region, with only CDR3s of 7 or more amino acids retained. Antigen-specific clonotypes were identified with the MANAFEST web app by comparing expansion in peptide wells against reference cultures. To be called positive, a clone needed expansion at FDR<0.05 compared with the reference and with all other wells, an odds ratio greater than 5, and a frequency greater than 0.1% in two replicate wells. A clonotype was defined as cross-reactive if the clonotype was significantly expanded both in SARS-CoV-2 spike wells and in at least one common cold coronavirus spike condition. CDR3 similarity was assessed by Levenshtein distance with the stringdist R package, and unrooted trees were built with ape in R 3.6.1. Not all clones reach the TCRdb copy of this immuneACCESS table, which keeps in-frame sequences only. Checked studies attribute under half of the gap to unresolved V genes and leave the rest unexplained. That table gives V, J and clone size, and the DNA gave D and trimming. The sample table records tens of thousands of clones; 75% to 90% of these occur just once. Together, the top ten hold 2.4% of the sample.

CDR1 and CDR2 (MNHEY, SVGAGI) derive from the germline V gene. The cysteine opens and the phenylalanine closes a CDR3 of 14 amino acids. The only DNA kept is the CDR3, 42 bases in frame from the first base. Trimming removed 6 bases from V and 2 bases from J, leaving 12 bases between the germline ends. The sample in question was CD4+ T cells from PBMCs cultured with HCoV-229E spike peptides, obtained before COVID-19 vaccination. The cell subset or site tag for this specimen amounts to: HCoV-229E spike overlapping peptide pool stimulation. The chain is made from TRBV6-5 and TRBJ2-3, with a weak D call of TRBD2 (5 bases match). This TCR was recovered from a human donor who received a COVID-19 vaccine. In nucleotide form, the sequence is TGTGCCAGCAGCGGATACGGACTCACAGATACGCAGTATTTT. It encodes CASSGYGLTDTQYF.